This T cell receptor beta chain was captured by sequencing in a study of blood T cell repertoires in COVID-19 (dated by TCRdb to between 2020 and 2021). Regarding the complete study: Collaborator samples came from the United States, Italy and Spain and covered acute and convalescent phases of COVID-19. The material from the prospective study consisted of cDNA or gDNA derived from T cells, B-cell-depleted T cells, or PBMCs. The repertoires were made available in a free public database intended to serve as a resource for research on the immune response to SARS-CoV-2. Deeply sampled blood TCRbeta repertoires from subjects exposed to, actively infected with, or recovered from COVID-19 were included in the dataset. Sample metadata almost always included a de-identified subject ID, COVID-19 status, age in years and sex. HLA class I and class II types, where available, came from metadata supplied by the sample provider rather than from assay-based typing. The samples were drawn from the first 160 participants of the ongoing ImmuneRACE study and from 950 to 1,500 subjects provided by 6 global collaborators. On the study overall, not on this receptor specifically: The amount of clinical and demographic metadata varied by source and participant and was provided uncurated.

Samples from volunteer blood donors who had recovered from COVID-19 were contributed by a second Seattle source. The collaborating institutions used their own protocols to collect whole blood in K2EDTA tubes. For TCRbeta analysis, collaborators shipped samples as frozen whole blood, isolated PBMCs, or DNA extracted from either of those sample types. This clone appeared a single time. The specificity of this receptor is unknown. The sample holds no much larger clone one base away, and base qualities are not on file. CDR1 and CDR2 (SGHTA, FQGNSA) derive from the germline V gene. Trimming removed 4 bases from V and 7 bases from J, leaving 13 bases between the germline ends. Reading from cysteine to phenylalanine, the CDR3 counts 13 amino acids. Only the CDR3 part of the read is kept: 39 bases, read in frame from the first base. TCRbeta CDR3 regions were amplified from genomic DNA by means of the immunoSEQ Assay, a bias-controlled multiplex PCR. Regarding the original processing steps: The number of nucleated cells in each sample was estimated from the amplification of reference gene primers within the assay. To quantify the absolute abundance of each unique TCRbeta CDR3 rearrangement, sequence reads were collapsed and filtered. Productive Simpson clonality was computed per sample as the square root of Simpson's diversity index over productive rearrangements. TCRdb stores this immuneACCESS table with in-frame sequences only. Part of the clones is absent; in the studies checked, under half of the shortfall reflects unresolved V genes, and no reason is known for the rest. V, J and clone size are those of that table, while D and trimming were read from the DNA. This sample is represented by 240,000 or so clones; 87% of them were singletons. The top ten clones comprise 7.2% of the sample.

This chain joins TRBV7-2 to TRBJ1-2; TRBD1 could be the D gene, as 5 bases match. The receptor was isolated from a man aged 55 to 69 who had recovered from COVID-19. The sample consisted of peripheral blood. The sequenced DNA is TGTGCCAGCAGCTCCCTGGGGCGAGGTGGCTACACCTTC. It translates to CASSSLGRGGYTF.